A selection of T cell receptor beta chains follows, all from one sample in a study of shared clonotypes between healthy human individuals. Produced via immunoSEQ multiplex PCR; TCRdb's table is partial and in-frame only. The sample consists of some 2.1 million clones, roughly 95% of them appearing once. What was sequenced was naive CD8+ T cells sorted from blood. Receptors were obtained from a young man in good health. Each CDR3 is given with its conserved first and last residue. D genes are given only for firm matches. Clone size, where shown, is once, few, many, or a class for clones that have expanded.

size: .; J: TRBJ2-1; V: TRBV5-1; D: TRBD2; DNA: TGCGCCAGCAGCTTTAGCGGGCCTTCCTACAATGAGCAGTTCTTC; CDR3: CASSFSGPSYNEQFF
size: .; J: TRBJ1-1; V: TRBV19; D: .; DNA: TGTGCCAGTAGCCGGGGTGACACTGAAGCTTTCTTT; CDR3: CASSRGDTEAFF
size: .; J: TRBJ1-1; V: TRBV5-4; D: TRBD1; DNA: TGTGCCAGCAGCTTGTGGGACAGGGACACTGAAGCTTTCTTT; CDR3: CASSLWDRDTEAFF
size: .; J: TRBJ2-1; V: TRBV2; D: .; DNA: TGTGCCAGCAGTGAAGGGTTGGAAGGTAGTCACAATGAGCAGTTCTTC; CDR3: CASSEGLEGSHNEQFF
size: .; J: TRBJ1-1; V: TRBV9; D: .; DNA: TGTGCCAGCAGCGAAGGGGGTGGGCCGGGATTGAACACTGAAGCTTTCTTT; CDR3: CASSEGGGPGLNTEAFF
size: .; J: TRBJ2-7; V: TRBV10-2; D: .; DNA: TGCGCCAGCAGTGAGTTAACCGACGGAGGCCTGGCTTACGAGCAGTACTTC; CDR3: CASSELTDGGLAYEQYF
size: .; J: TRBJ2-1; V: TRBV27; D: TRBD2; DNA: TGTGCCAGCAGTTTAACCAGCGGGGGTACTAATGAGCAGTTCTTC; CDR3: CASSLTSGGTNEQFF
size: .; J: TRBJ2-3; V: TRBV2; D: TRBD2; DNA: TGTGCCAGCAGTTGGAGACTAGCGGAGGGTCTCACAGATACGCAGTATTTT; CDR3: CASSWRLAEGLTDTQYF
size: .; J: TRBJ2-3; V: TRBV4-1; D: .; DNA: TGCGCCAGCAGCCTTGTGATTCACACAGATACGCAGTATTTT; CDR3: CASSLVIHTDTQYF
size: .; J: TRBJ1-6; V: TRBV27; D: .; DNA: TGTGCCAGCAGTTCCCGACAGAATCCCTATAATTCACCCCTCCACTTT; CDR3: CASSSRQNPYNSPLHF
size: .; J: TRBJ2-1; V: TRBV5-8; D: .; DNA: TGTGCCCGGGAGGGACAGGGTTTTGACAATGAGCAGTTCTTC; CDR3: CAREGQGFDNEQFF
size: .; J: TRBJ2-1; V: TRBV6-1; D: .; DNA: TGTGCCAGCAGTGAGACAGGCAAAGACGGTGAGCAGTTCTTC; CDR3: CASSETGKDGEQFF
size: .; J: TRBJ2-6; V: TRBV29-1; D: .; DNA: TGCAGCGTGTTCGACCCCTCTGGGGCCAACGTCCTGACTTTC; CDR3: CSVFDPSGANVLTF
size: once; J: TRBJ2-7; V: TRBV7-6; D: .; DNA: TGTGCCAGCAGCCCCGGCTGGGGGGCAACCTACGAGCAGTACTTC; CDR3: CASSPGWGATYEQYF
size: .; J: TRBJ2-3; V: TRBV19; D: .; DNA: TGTGCCAGTAGTAGCCCTCCTCCAGATACGCAGTATTTT; CDR3: CASSSPPPDTQYF
size: .; J: TRBJ2-7; V: TRBV19; D: TRBD2; DNA: TGTGCCAGTAGTGACCTAGGAGCGGGGCCCTACGAGCAGTACTTC; CDR3: CASSDLGAGPYEQYF
size: .; J: TRBJ2-1; V: TRBV7-2; D: .; DNA: TGTGCCAGCAGCTTAATGAATGAGCAGTTCTTC; CDR3: CASSLMNEQFF
size: .; J: TRBJ1-5; V: TRBV27; D: .; DNA: TGTGCCAGCGGGAGGACTAGGGAGCCCCAGCATTTT; CDR3: CASGRTREPQHF
size: .; J: TRBJ2-5; V: TRBV6-6; D: .; DNA: TGTGCCAGCAGTTTGGGCCCCCGAGAGACCCAGTACTTC; CDR3: CASSLGPRETQYF
size: .; J: TRBJ1-6; V: TRBV14; D: .; DNA: TGTGCCAGCAGCCAAGATCTGGGGATGAGTTCACCCCTCCACTTT; CDR3: CASSQDLGMSSPLHF
size: .; J: TRBJ1-2; V: TRBV4-1; D: .; DNA: TGCGCCAGCAGCCAAGGTGGAGACTATGGCTACACCTTC; CDR3: CASSQGGDYGYTF
size: .; J: TRBJ2-6; V: TRBV7-9; D: .; DNA: TGTGCCAGCAGCCCCGCCAGGGGATCATCTGGGGCCAACGTCCTGACTTTC; CDR3: CASSPARGSSGANVLTF
size: .; J: TRBJ2-5; V: TRBV5-4; D: TRBD1; DNA: TGTGCCAGCAGCTTGGGTGGACAGGGGTACCCCCAAGAGACCCAGTACTTC; CDR3: CASSLGGQGYPQETQYF
size: .; J: TRBJ2-1; V: TRBV9; D: .; DNA: TGTGCCAGCAGCCCACGAAGGAGCCCCAATGAGCAGTTCTTC; CDR3: CASSPRRSPNEQFF
size: .; J: TRBJ2-7; V: TRBV19; D: TRBD1; DNA: TGTGCCAGTAGCACCTCCGGGACAGGGGGCTACGAGCAGTACTTC; CDR3: CASSTSGTGGYEQYF
size: .; J: TRBJ1-2; V: TRBV2; D: TRBD1; DNA: TGTGCCAGCAGCGCGCTACAGGGGGTGAATGGCTACACCTTC; CDR3: CASSALQGVNGYTF
size: .; J: TRBJ2-7; V: TRBV5-4; D: .; DNA: TGTGCCAGCAGCTCTACAGGAGAGTCCTACGAGCAGTACTTC; CDR3: CASSSTGESYEQYF
size: .; J: TRBJ1-4; V: TRBV9; D: .; DNA: TGTGCCAGCAGCCCGCTCGGGACAAACGATGAAAAACTGTTTTTT; CDR3: CASSPLGTNDEKLFF
size: few; J: TRBJ2-7; V: TRBV5-6; D: TRBD2; DNA: TGTGCCAGCAGCTTTGGGGGGGACGAGCAGTACTTC; CDR3: CASSFGGDEQYF
size: .; J: TRBJ2-3; V: TRBV2; D: .; DNA: TGTGCCAGCAGTGGCCCCATGAGTGCCACAGATACGCAGTATTTT; CDR3: CASSGPMSATDTQYF
size: once; J: TRBJ1-5; V: TRBV28; D: .; DNA: TGTGCCAGCAGTTTAACGGGGTTCGGGCAGCCCCAGCATTTT; CDR3: CASSLTGFGQPQHF
size: once; J: TRBJ2-1; V: TRBV27; D: TRBD1; DNA: TGTGCCAGCAGTTTGGACAGGGACAATGAGCAGTTCTTC; CDR3: CASSLDRDNEQFF
size: .; J: TRBJ2-1; V: TRBV9; D: TRBD1; DNA: TGTGCCAGCAGCGTCGGGACAGGGTACAATGAGCAGTTCTTC; CDR3: CASSVGTGYNEQFF
size: once; J: TRBJ2-7; V: TRBV5-1; D: TRBD2; DNA: TGCGCCAGCAGCTTGGGGGACTACCCCTACGAGCAGTACTTC; CDR3: CASSLGDYPYEQYF
size: once; J: TRBJ2-7; V: TRBV5-1; D: TRBD2; DNA: TGCGCCAGCAGCTTGGAATTAGCGGGACGGGGCGAGCAGTACTTC; CDR3: CASSLELAGRGEQYF
size: .; J: TRBJ2-7; V: TRBV4-1; D: .; DNA: TGCGCCAGCAGCCAAGAATTGGTCCTAGCTACCTACGAGCAGTACTTC; CDR3: CASSQELVLATYEQYF
size: once; J: TRBJ1-1; V: TRBV7-9; D: TRBD1; DNA: TGTGCCAGCAGCCCTTGGACAGGGGGCTTGACTGAAGCTTTCTTT; CDR3: CASSPWTGGLTEAFF
size: .; J: TRBJ2-1; V: TRBV7-9; D: .; DNA: TGTGCCAGCAGCTTATCGACTAGATGGGATGAGCAGTTCTTC; CDR3: CASSLSTRWDEQFF
size: .; J: TRBJ2-7; V: TRBV5-1; D: TRBD2; DNA: TGCGCCAGCAGCTTGGATAGCGGGGGCCCCTACGAGCAGTACTTC; CDR3: CASSLDSGGPYEQYF
size: .; J: TRBJ1-4; V: TRBV4-1; D: TRBD1; DNA: TGCGCCAGCAGCCAAGATCAAGGGACAGGTGCCGATGAAAAACTGTTTTTT; CDR3: CASSQDQGTGADEKLFF
size: .; J: TRBJ2-1; V: TRBV4-1; D: TRBD1; DNA: TGCGCCAGCAGCCAAATGGGGTCGGGACAGGGATCCAATGAGCAGTTCTTC; CDR3: CASSQMGSGQGSNEQFF